What follows are 7 T cell receptor beta chains derived from one specimen sequenced in a study of T cells in Graves' hyperthyroidism and ophthalmopathy. What was amplified from RNA transcripts were TCR beta CDR3 regions. When the TCR CDR3 underwent first-round RT-PCR, the HTBI primer set was used. TCRdb analysed the multiplex PCR reads with MiXCR anew, one entry per CDR3 protein. The sample includes some 560,000 distinct CDR3 sequences, around 15% seen only once; the top ten take approximately 15%. The sequencing input was blood. Source of these receptors: a woman in her thirties or forties with Graves' hyperthyroidism.

This clonotype was found many times. A read error may produce the germline difference seen at one junction end. The CDR3 DNA sequence: TGCAGGGCTAGCGGGAGCACAGATACGCAGTATTTT. Amino acid sequence: CRASGSTDTQYF. The chain recombines TRBV20-1 with TRBJ2-3, with 8 nucleotides matching TRBD2. The germline CDR1 and CDR2 sequences are DFQATT and SNEGSKA (reference sequence). This CDR3 comprises 12 residues.

This clonotype showed up just a few times. The chain has TRBV20-1 and TRBJ2-7, with TRBD2 identical over 10 bases. V shed 0 bases and J 7 bases; nucleotides not matched to a gene: 9. CDR3 length equals 15 residues. Germline CDR1 DFQATT, CDR2 SNEGSKA (reference sequence). This CDR3 reads CSARDLGAGGWEQYF. Here the CDR3 DNA reads TGCAGTGCTAGAGATCTAGGAGCGGGAGGGTGGGAGCAGTACTTC.

This clonotype was counted many times. The V gene is TRBV12-3 or TRBV12-4, the J gene TRBJ2-6; 11 bases map to TRBD1. The CDR3 runs 19 residues. Germline trimming cut 6 bases from V and 0 bases from J; bases unmatched to any gene: 10. The CDR3 region is CASRLNTGTGGSGANVLTF. In nucleotides, the CDR3 is TGTGCCAGCAGACTAAATACCGGGACAGGGGGCTCTGGGGCCAACGTCCTGACTTTC.

Ten or more counts support this clonotype. The V call is TRBV2, the J call TRBJ1-2; TRBD1 matches at 10 bases. Trimming cost V 8 bases and J 6 bases; bases outside gene matches: 9. The CDR3 contains 14 residues. Germline CDR1 SNHLY, CDR2 FYNNEI. In nucleotides, the CDR3 is TGTGCCAGCGGCCCAGGACAGGGGGGAGATGGCTACACCTTC. It is translated as CASGPGQGGDGYTF. Full variable domain (outside the CDR3, taken from reference TRBV2 and TRBJ1-2): EPEVTQTPSHQVTQMGQEVILRCVPISNHLYFYWYRQILGQKVEFLVSFYNNEISEKSEIFDDQFSVERPDGSNFTLKIRSTKLEDSAMYFCASGPGQGGDGYTFGSGTRLTVV.

The chain is built from TRBV7-9 and TRBJ1-2; D may be TRBD1 (6 bases). The germline V gene has CDR1 SEHNR and CDR2 FQNEAQ (reference sequence). The CDR3 sequence is 17 residues long. V was shortened by 4 bases and J by 3 bases, with 21 bases between the two germline ends. The CDR3, as DNA: TGTGCCAGCAGCTCCACGGGGGGGCGGGGAGTGGACTATGGCTACACCTTC. The encoded protein is CASSSTGGRGVDYGYTF.

Remarks on this clonotype: Since a much larger clone is just one base distant, this may be a read error. The chain links TRBV7-2 to TRBJ1-4; D perhaps matches TRBD1 (5 bases). Germline V CDR1 and CDR2: SGHTA, FQGNSA. The CDR3 consists of 14 residues. The CDR3 nucleotides are TGTGCCAGCGGCTTAGGGACCTCTCGGGAAAAACTGTTTTTT. Amino acids: CASGLGTSREKLFF.

This rearrangement joins TRBV29-1 to TRBJ1-6; tentatively, D is TRBD1 (6 bases). Germline V CDR1 and CDR2: SQVTM, ANQGSEA. There are 13 residues in the CDR3. The germline V and J ends were trimmed by 3 bases and 9 bases, with 12 bases remaining between them. CDR3 amino acids: CSVDPGAGSPLHF. The CDR3 DNA sequence: TGCAGCGTTGATCCGGGGGCCGGTTCACCCCTCCACTTT.